Sequencing of this T cell receptor beta chain was carried out in a study of tumor and adjacent non-tumor tissue in lung cancer. Note on this clonotype: Its antigen is currently unknown. At one end, the junction sequence differs from germline, possibly due to a read error.

This sample's RNA came from whole unsorted tissue. General study findings and limits: Compared with tumor, normal lung showed significantly lower TCR diversity. In normal lung, the top 100 clones were significantly more dominant than in tumor.

Germline V gene lookup returns CDR1 SGHNT and CDR2 YYREEE (reference sequence). The CDR3 is 13 amino acids. The library came from three nested PCR rounds adapted from ARM-PCR protocols. TCRdb reprocessed the multiplex PCR reads via MiXCR and lists one record per CDR3 protein. This table holds about 110,000 distinct CDR3 sequences, over 75% found once. Material for sequencing was lung tumor tissue. This TCR came from a man between 65 and 80 years old with non-small cell lung cancer. The V call is TRBV5-4, the J call TRBJ2-6; D remains unclear. CDR3 loop: CANSQVGANVLTF. CDR3 sequence (DNA): TGTGCCAACAGCCAGGTTGGGGCCAACGTCCTGACTTTC.